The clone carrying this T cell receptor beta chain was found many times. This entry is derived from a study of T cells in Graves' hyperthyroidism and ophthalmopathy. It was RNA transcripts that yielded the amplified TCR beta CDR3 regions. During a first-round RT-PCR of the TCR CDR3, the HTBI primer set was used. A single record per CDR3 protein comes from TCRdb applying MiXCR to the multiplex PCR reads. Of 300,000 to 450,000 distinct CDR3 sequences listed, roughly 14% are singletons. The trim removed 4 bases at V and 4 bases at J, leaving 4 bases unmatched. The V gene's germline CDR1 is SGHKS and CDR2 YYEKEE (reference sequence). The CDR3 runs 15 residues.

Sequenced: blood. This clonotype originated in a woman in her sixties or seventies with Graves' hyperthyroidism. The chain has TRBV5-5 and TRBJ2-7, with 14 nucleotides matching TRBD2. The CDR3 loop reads CASSGGLAGEYEQYF. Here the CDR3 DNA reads TGTGCCAGCAGCGGGGGACTAGCGGGAGAATACGAGCAGTACTTC. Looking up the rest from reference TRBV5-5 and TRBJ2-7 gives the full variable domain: DAGVTQSPTHLIKTRGQQVTLRCSPISGHKSVSWYQQVLGQGPQFIFQYYEKEERGRGNFPDRFSARQFPNYSSELNVNALLLGDSALYLCASSGGLAGEYEQYFGPGTRLTVT.